Sequencing of this TCR beta chain was carried out in a study of blood T cells in healthy people across ages. Whole-study results and caveats: Naive CD4+ cell counts and diversity both ran higher in long-lived than in aged donors. Diversity of TCR beta correlated strongly with naive T cell percentage. Per-million-T-cell TCR beta diversity fell roughly linearly with age.

The CDR3 consists of 14 residues. The germline V gene encodes CDR1 LGHNA and CDR2 YNFKEQ. Primed by a sample-barcoded 5' primer and a J-beta primer mix, a second PCR proceeded for about 6 to 11 cycles. TCRdb re-derived calls from the 5' RACE reads in MiXCR, one entry per CDR3 protein. The table records about 1.4 million distinct CDR3 sequences, approximately 59% of them present only once. This clonotype was detected only a few times. Its antigen remains unidentified. The sequencing input was blood. This clonotype was obtained from a man aged 18 to 30 in good health. The chain is built from TRBV4-2 and TRBJ2-7; TRBD2 agrees at 7 bases. Gene TRBJ2-5 matches the end of the DNA better, so the J call may be wrong. The CDR3 nucleotides read TGTGCCAGCAGCCAAGGCGGGAGTTTGGAGACCCAGTACTTC. Protein: CASSQGGSLETQYF.